A selection of T cell receptor beta chains follows, all from one sample in a study of blood T cell repertoires in COVID-19. Measured with immunoSEQ multiplex PCR; TCRdb has only the in-frame clones, and not every one. This table holds about 160,000 clones, approximately 81% found once. The sequencing sample was made of PBMCs or T cells enriched from blood (not recorded which). These receptor sequences come from a man in his 60s who had recovered from COVID-19. Both conserved end residues are trimmed from each CDR3. Size tells how often a clone was seen (once, few, many) or the class of an expanded clone, and some rows leave it out.

>NA|TRBJ2-5|TRBV7-2
ASSFSSDSETQY
>NA|TRBJ2-7|TRBV14
ASSQDGRGWYEQY
>NA|TRBJ2-1|TRBV5-4
ASSLPGPGGEQF
>few|TRBJ2-5|TRBV9
ASSPQGAIQETQY
>NA|TRBJ2-7|TRBV6-6
ASSYSTAGYEQY
>NA|TRBJ2-3|TRBV19
ASSKDRGEDTQY
>NA|TRBJ2-3|TRBV7-6
ASRSTGDTQY
>NA|TRBJ1-1|TRBV19
ASSIGGSGTEAF
>few|TRBJ1-1|TRBV29-1
SVRTGNTEAF
>NA|TRBJ1-3|TRBV7-2
ASSLESSGNTIY
>few|TRBJ1-5|TRBV28
ASSPPGTAYSDLRNQPQH
>NA|TRBJ1-3|TRBV18
ASSDPTGGNTIY
>NA|TRBJ2-3|TRBV9
ASSAGTRVTDTQY
>NA|TRBJ2-5|TRBV5-6
ASSLGLAGGPETQY
>NA|TRBJ2-1|TRBV4-1
ASSQVLAGRNEQF
>many|TRBJ1-1|TRBV21-1
ASSPRGNIEAF
>few|TRBJ1-2|TRBV12-3/TRBV12-4
ASTGDRPYGYT
>NA|TRBJ1-1|TRBV5-1
ASRGDRLKQIMNTEAF
>NA|TRBJ2-3|TRBV20-1
SASPHLSTITDTQY
>NA|TRBJ2-5|TRBV2
ASSEDSSGGLRTQY
>NA|TRBJ2-5|TRBV24-1
ATRGGTEETQY
>NA|TRBJ1-1|TRBV19
ASSASWGPGTEAF
>NA|TRBJ2-5|TRBV11-2
ASSWLAGAETQY
>NA|TRBJ2-1|TRBV2
ASSPTRVNHNEQF
>NA|TRBJ2-1|TRBV28
ATESTGPYNEQF
>NA|TRBJ1-6|TRBV30
AWSEGGSESPLH
>NA|TRBJ2-3|TRBV6-5
ASRTSVGTDTQY
>NA|TRBJ2-7|TRBV14
ASSQVPPRGQY
>NA|TRBJ2-7|TRBV30
AWSVNRGLSTYEQY
>once|TRBJ1-5|TRBV2
ASSANRDIQPQH
>NA|TRBJ1-1|TRBV5-1
ASSPGGTGAEAF
>NA|TRBJ2-5|TRBV2
ASEPGPGRRTWETQY